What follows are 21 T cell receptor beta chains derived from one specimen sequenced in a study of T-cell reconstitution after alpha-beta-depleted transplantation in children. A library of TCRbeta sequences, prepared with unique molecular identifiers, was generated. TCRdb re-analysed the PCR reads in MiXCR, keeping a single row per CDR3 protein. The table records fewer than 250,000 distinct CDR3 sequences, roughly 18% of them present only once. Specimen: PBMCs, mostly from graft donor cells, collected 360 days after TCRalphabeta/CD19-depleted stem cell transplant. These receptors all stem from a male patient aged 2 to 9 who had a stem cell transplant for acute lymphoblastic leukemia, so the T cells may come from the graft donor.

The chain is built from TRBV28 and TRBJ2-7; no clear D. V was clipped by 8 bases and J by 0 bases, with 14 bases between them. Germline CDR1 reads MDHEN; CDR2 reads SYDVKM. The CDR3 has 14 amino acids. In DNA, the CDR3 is TGTGCCAGCCGCGTCGCGGTCAGCTCCTACGAGCAGTACTTC. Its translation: CASRVAVSSYEQYF.

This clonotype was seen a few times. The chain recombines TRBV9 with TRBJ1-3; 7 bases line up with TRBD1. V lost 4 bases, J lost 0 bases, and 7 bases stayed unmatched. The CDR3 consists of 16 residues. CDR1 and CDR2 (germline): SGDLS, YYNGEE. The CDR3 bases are TGTGCCAGCAGCACCCGGGGACAGAGCTCTGGAAACACCATATATTTT. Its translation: CASSTRGQSSGNTIYF.

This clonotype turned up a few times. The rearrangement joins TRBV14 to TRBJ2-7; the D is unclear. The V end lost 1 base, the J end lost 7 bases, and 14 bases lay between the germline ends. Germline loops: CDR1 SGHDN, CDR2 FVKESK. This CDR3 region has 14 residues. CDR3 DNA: TGTGCCAGCAGCCAAGTCAAGGGAATCGGGGAGCAGTACTTC. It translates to CASSQVKGIGEQYF.

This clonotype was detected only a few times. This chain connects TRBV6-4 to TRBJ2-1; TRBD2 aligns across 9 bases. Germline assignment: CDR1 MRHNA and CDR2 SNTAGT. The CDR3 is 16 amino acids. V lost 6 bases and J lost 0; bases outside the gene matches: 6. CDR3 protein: CASSPSGVSSYNEQFF. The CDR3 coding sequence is TGTGCCAGCAGCCCTAGCGGGGTCAGCTCCTACAATGAGCAGTTCTTC.

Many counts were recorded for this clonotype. CDR3: CSGAQGMYEQYF. CDR3 in DNA: TGCAGCGGGGCACAGGGGATGTACGAGCAGTACTTC. V is TRBV29-1 and J is TRBJ2-7, with 7 bases matching TRBD1. Germline lookup yields CDR1 SQVTM and CDR2 ANQGSEA. With V trimmed by 7 bases and J by 4 bases, 7 bases remained unmatched. This CDR3 spans 12 amino acids.

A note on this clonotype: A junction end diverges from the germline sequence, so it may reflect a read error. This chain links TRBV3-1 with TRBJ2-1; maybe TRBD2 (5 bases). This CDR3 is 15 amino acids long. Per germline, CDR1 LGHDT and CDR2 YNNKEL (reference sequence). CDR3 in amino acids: CASSDPGSSCNEQFF. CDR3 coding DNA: TGTGCCAGCAGTGATCCTGGGAGCTCCTGCAATGAGCAGTTCTTC.

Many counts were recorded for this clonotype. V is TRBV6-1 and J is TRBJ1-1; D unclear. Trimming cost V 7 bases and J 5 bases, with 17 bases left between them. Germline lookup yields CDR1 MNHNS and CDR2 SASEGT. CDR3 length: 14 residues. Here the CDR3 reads CASNPYGLRTEAFF. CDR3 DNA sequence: TGTGCCAGCAATCCCTATGGGTTGCGGACTGAAGCTTTCTTT.

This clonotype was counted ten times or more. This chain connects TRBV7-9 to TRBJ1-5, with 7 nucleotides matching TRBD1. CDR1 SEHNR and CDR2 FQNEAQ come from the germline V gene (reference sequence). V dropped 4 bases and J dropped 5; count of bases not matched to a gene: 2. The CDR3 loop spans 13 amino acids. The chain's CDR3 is CASSYDRDQPQHF. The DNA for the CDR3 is TGTGCCAGCAGCTACGACAGGGATCAGCCCCAGCATTTT. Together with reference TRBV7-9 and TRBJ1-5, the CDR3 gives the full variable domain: DTGVSQNPRHKITKRGQNVTFRCDPISEHNRLYWYRQTLGQGPEFLTYFQNEAQLEKSRLLSDRFSAERPKGSFSTLEIQRTEQGDSAMYLCASSYDRDQPQHFGDGTRLSIL.

The CDR3 nucleotides are TGTGCCAGCAGCTTAGGGGGACAGGCTGGAGACGAGCAGTACTTC. It specifies CASSLGGQAGDEQYF. V is TRBV7-9 and J is TRBJ2-7; 8 bases map to TRBD1. Germline V gene sequence: CDR1 SEHNR, CDR2 FQNEAQ (reference sequence). This CDR3 has 15 amino acids. V lost 1 base and J lost 5; bases outside the gene matches: 7.

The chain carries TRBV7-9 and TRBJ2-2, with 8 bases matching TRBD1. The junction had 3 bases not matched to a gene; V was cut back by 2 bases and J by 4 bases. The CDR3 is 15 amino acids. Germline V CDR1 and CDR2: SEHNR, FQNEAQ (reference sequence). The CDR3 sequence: CASSLQGASTGELFF. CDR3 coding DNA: TGTGCCAGCAGCTTACAGGGGGCGAGCACCGGGGAGCTGTTTTTT. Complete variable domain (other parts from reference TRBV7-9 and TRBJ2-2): DTGVSQNPRHKITKRGQNVTFRCDPISEHNRLYWYRQTLGQGPEFLTYFQNEAQLEKSRLLSDRFSAERPKGSFSTLEIQRTEQGDSAMYLCASSLQGASTGELFFGEGSRLTVL.

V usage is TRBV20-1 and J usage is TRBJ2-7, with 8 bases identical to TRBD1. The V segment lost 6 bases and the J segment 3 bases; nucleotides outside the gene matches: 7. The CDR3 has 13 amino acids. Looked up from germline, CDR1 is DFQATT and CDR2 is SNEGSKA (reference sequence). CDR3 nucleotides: TGCAGTGCCGAGGACAGGGAAGGCTACGAGCAGTACTTC. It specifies CSAEDREGYEQYF.

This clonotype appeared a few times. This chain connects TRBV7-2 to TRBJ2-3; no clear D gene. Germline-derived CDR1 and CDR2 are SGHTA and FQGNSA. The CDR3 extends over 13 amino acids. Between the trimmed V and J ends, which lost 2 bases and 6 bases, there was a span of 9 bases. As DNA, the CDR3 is TGTGCCAGCAGCTTAAAATATGCGGATACGCAGTATTTT. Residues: CASSLKYADTQYF.

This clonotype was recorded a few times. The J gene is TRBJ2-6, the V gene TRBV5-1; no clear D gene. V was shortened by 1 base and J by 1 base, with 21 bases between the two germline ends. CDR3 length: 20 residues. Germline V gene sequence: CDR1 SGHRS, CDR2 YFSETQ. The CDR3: CASSLFSSLISTSGANVLTF. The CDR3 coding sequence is TGCGCCAGCAGCTTGTTTTCCTCTTTGATCTCAACGTCTGGGGCCAACGTCCTGACTTTC.

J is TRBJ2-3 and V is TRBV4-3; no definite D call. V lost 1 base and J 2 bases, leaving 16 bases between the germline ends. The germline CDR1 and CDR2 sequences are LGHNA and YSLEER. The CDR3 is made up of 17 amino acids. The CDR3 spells CASSQGRSFQITDTQYF. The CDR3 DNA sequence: TGCGCCAGCAGCCAAGGGCGCAGCTTCCAGATCACAGATACGCAGTATTTT.

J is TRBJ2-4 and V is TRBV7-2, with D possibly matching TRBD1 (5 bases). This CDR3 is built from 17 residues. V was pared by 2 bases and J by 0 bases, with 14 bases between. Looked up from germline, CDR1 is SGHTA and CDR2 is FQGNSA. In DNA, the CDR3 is TGTGCCAGCAGCTTAAGGGGCAGAGACCTAGCCAAAAACATTCAGTACTTC. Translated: CASSLRGRDLAKNIQYF.

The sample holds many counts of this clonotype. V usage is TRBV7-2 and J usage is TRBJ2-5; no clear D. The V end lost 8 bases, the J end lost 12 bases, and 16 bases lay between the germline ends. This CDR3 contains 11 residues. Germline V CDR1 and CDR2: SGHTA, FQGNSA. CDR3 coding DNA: TGTGCCAGCGCCCTGATAAGCGTCAAGTACTTC. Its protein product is CASALISVKYF.

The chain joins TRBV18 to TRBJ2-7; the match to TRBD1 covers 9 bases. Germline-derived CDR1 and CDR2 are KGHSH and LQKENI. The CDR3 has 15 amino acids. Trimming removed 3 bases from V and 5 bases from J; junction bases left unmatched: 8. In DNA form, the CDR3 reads TGTGCCAGCTCACCCTCACCGGGACAGGGTAACGAGCAGTACTTC. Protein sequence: CASSPSPGQGNEQYF.

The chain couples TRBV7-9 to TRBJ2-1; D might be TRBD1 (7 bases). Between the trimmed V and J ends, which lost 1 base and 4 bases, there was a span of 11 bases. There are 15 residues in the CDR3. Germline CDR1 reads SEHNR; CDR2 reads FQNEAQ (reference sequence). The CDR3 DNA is TGTGCCAGCAGCTTAGGGAGGGGGCTGTACAATGAGCAGTTCTTC. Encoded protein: CASSLGRGLYNEQFF.

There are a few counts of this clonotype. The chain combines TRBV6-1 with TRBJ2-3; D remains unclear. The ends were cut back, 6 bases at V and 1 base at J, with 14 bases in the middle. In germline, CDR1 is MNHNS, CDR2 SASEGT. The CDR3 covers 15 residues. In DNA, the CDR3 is TGTGCCAGCAGATTCGGAATCGGACGCACAGATACGCAGTATTTT. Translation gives CASRFGIGRTDTQYF.

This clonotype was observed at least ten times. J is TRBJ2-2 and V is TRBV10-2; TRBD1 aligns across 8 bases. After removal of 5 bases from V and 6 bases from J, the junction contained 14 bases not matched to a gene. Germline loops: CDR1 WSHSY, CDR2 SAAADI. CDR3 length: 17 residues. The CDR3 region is CASSPFLRQGFSGELFF. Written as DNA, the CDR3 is TGCGCCAGCAGTCCCTTTCTTCGACAGGGGTTTTCCGGGGAGCTGTTTTTT.

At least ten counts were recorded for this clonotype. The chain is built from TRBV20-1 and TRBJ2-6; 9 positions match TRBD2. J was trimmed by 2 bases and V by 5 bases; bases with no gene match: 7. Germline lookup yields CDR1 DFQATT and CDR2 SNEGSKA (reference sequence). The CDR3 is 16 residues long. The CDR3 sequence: CSAPRSSGTGANVLTF. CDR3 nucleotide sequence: TGCAGTGCTCCCCGGTCTAGCGGGACTGGGGCCAACGTCCTGACTTTC.